This is a list of T cell receptor beta chains from one sample in a study of T cells after posttransplantation cyclophosphamide. Measured with immunoSEQ multiplex PCR; TCRdb has only the in-frame clones, and not every one. The repertoire has 9,700 or so clones, roughly 90% of them found once; the top ten carry approximately 4%. This material consisted of PBMCs, taken roughly 460 days after allogeneic stem cell transplant with calcineurin inhibitor and methotrexate. The receptors were sampled from a male patient between 45 and 60 years old who received an allogeneic stem cell transplant from an unrelated donor, was CMV-positive, and had chronic GVHD only. Part of the T cells may come from the graft donor. Each CDR3 is given with its conserved first and last residue. Fields, in order: D gene, clone size, V gene, J gene, CDR3 DNA, CDR3 protein. The D gene is left open where the match is weak. Expanded clones get a size class; other rows say once, few or many, or leave the size out.

D gene: TRBD1; clone size: .; V gene: TRBV7-2; J gene: TRBJ2-2; CDR3 DNA: TGTGCCAGCAGCCGTCCGGAGGGACAGGGGTCCGGGGAGCTGTTTTTT; CDR3 protein: CASSRPEGQGSGELFF
D gene: TRBD2; clone size: .; V gene: TRBV27; J gene: TRBJ2-1; CDR3 DNA: TGTGCCAGCAGTTTTTCGGGGGGGGGAGATGAGCAGTTCTTC; CDR3 protein: CASSFSGGGDEQFF
D gene: .; clone size: .; V gene: TRBV7-3; J gene: TRBJ1-4; CDR3 DNA: TGTGCCAGCAGCCTACAAGGGGGGGATGAAAAACTGTTTTTT; CDR3 protein: CASSLQGGDEKLFF
D gene: TRBD1; clone size: .; V gene: TRBV19; J gene: TRBJ2-1; CDR3 DNA: TGTGCCACCGGGACAGGGGCCAATGAGCAGTTCTTC; CDR3 protein: CATGTGANEQFF
D gene: .; clone size: .; V gene: TRBV6-5; J gene: TRBJ1-1; CDR3 DNA: TGTGCCAGCAGTTACTCGATGGAGTACACTGAAGCTTTCTTT; CDR3 protein: CASSYSMEYTEAFF
D gene: TRBD1; clone size: .; V gene: TRBV19; J gene: TRBJ2-1; CDR3 DNA: TGTGCCAGTAGTTTCGGACAGGACGCGTACAATGAGCAGTTCTTC; CDR3 protein: CASSFGQDAYNEQFF
D gene: .; clone size: .; V gene: TRBV5-6; J gene: TRBJ1-1; CDR3 DNA: TGTGCCAGCAGCTCGACACCGCCGAACACTGAAGCTTTCTTT; CDR3 protein: CASSSTPPNTEAFF
D gene: .; clone size: few; V gene: TRBV7-2; J gene: TRBJ1-1; CDR3 DNA: TGTGCCAGCAGCTTGGGGGGATTGGCTGAAGCTTTCTTT; CDR3 protein: CASSLGGLAEAFF
D gene: .; clone size: once; V gene: TRBV11-2; J gene: TRBJ2-7; CDR3 DNA: TGTGCCAGCAGCTTAAGTAGGGGTTTTGGGTACGAGCAGTACTTC; CDR3 protein: CASSLSRGFGYEQYF
D gene: .; clone size: .; V gene: TRBV27; J gene: TRBJ2-2; CDR3 DNA: TGTGCCAGCACGAAGGAGGAGAACACCGGGGAGCTGTTTTTT; CDR3 protein: CASTKEENTGELFF
D gene: .; clone size: .; V gene: TRBV9; J gene: TRBJ1-1; CDR3 DNA: TGTGCCAGCAGCGTAGCTACGGGAAACACTGAAGCTTTCTTT; CDR3 protein: CASSVATGNTEAFF
D gene: TRBD2; clone size: .; V gene: TRBV27; J gene: TRBJ2-1; CDR3 DNA: TGTGCCAGCAGTTCTCTCCTAGCGGTCGATGAGCAGTTCTTC; CDR3 protein: CASSSLLAVDEQFF
D gene: TRBD1; clone size: .; V gene: TRBV9; J gene: TRBJ2-2; CDR3 DNA: TGTGCCAGCAGCGTCAGGGGGATACACACCGGGGAGCTGTTTTTT; CDR3 protein: CASSVRGIHTGELFF
D gene: .; clone size: .; V gene: TRBV11-2; J gene: TRBJ2-5; CDR3 DNA: TGTGCCAGCAGCCCCACCCCTACTCCGGAGACCCAGTACTTC; CDR3 protein: CASSPTPTPETQYF
D gene: .; clone size: .; V gene: TRBV10-3; J gene: TRBJ1-2; CDR3 DNA: TGTGCCATCAGTCCCACGAGTGACCGGGATACATATGGCTACACCTTC; CDR3 protein: CAISPTSDRDTYGYTF
D gene: TRBD1; clone size: .; V gene: TRBV6-5; J gene: TRBJ2-7; CDR3 DNA: TGTGCCAGCAGTTACAAGACAGGGGTGTTATACGAGCAGTACTTC; CDR3 protein: CASSYKTGVLYEQYF
D gene: TRBD2; clone size: .; V gene: TRBV29-1; J gene: TRBJ2-7; CDR3 DNA: TGCAGCGCCCGGGGAGGGGATCGAGGGAACGAGCAGTACTTC; CDR3 protein: CSARGGDRGNEQYF
D gene: TRBD1; clone size: once; V gene: TRBV27; J gene: TRBJ1-2; CDR3 DNA: TGTGCCAGCAGCCCCACAGGGGGCGGCTACACCTTC; CDR3 protein: CASSPTGGGYTF
D gene: .; clone size: .; V gene: TRBV5-4; J gene: TRBJ2-7; CDR3 DNA: TGTGCCAGCAGCCTCTTCAATAGACAGAACTACGAGCAGTACTTC; CDR3 protein: CASSLFNRQNYEQYF
D gene: TRBD1; clone size: .; V gene: TRBV7-9; J gene: TRBJ1-1; CDR3 DNA: TGTGCCAGCAGCCGACAGGGATTGAACACTGAAGCTTTCTTT; CDR3 protein: CASSRQGLNTEAFF
D gene: .; clone size: .; V gene: TRBV5-6; J gene: TRBJ1-1; CDR3 DNA: TGTGCCAGCAGCTTTTGGAGCCTTCCCGAAGCTTTCTTT; CDR3 protein: CASSFWSLPEAFF
D gene: TRBD2; clone size: .; V gene: TRBV4-2; J gene: TRBJ2-5; CDR3 DNA: TGTGCCAGCAGCCAAGATCGGGGTAGCGGGGGGGAGACCCAGTACTTC; CDR3 protein: CASSQDRGSGGETQYF
D gene: TRBD1; clone size: .; V gene: TRBV7-8; J gene: TRBJ2-1; CDR3 DNA: TGTGCCAGCAGCTTAAGGACAGGGGGTGCCGGCAATGAGCAGTTCTTC; CDR3 protein: CASSLRTGGAGNEQFF
D gene: .; clone size: .; V gene: TRBV29-1; J gene: TRBJ2-2; CDR3 DNA: TGCAGCGTATGGGACACCACCACCGGGGAGCTGTTTTTT; CDR3 protein: CSVWDTTTGELFF
D gene: .; clone size: .; V gene: TRBV27; J gene: TRBJ1-5; CDR3 DNA: TGTGCCAGCAGCCTTAAGACAGGCTCAAATCAGCCCCAGCATTTT; CDR3 protein: CASSLKTGSNQPQHF
D gene: .; clone size: few; V gene: TRBV19; J gene: TRBJ1-2; CDR3 DNA: TGTGCCAGTGGACTCCGGGCCGCCCCCGGCTACACCTTC; CDR3 protein: CASGLRAAPGYTF
D gene: .; clone size: once; V gene: TRBV19; J gene: TRBJ1-1; CDR3 DNA: TGTGCCAGTAGTATAGGCCCGGGATACACTGAAGCTTTCTTT; CDR3 protein: CASSIGPGYTEAFF
D gene: .; clone size: .; V gene: TRBV7-9; J gene: TRBJ1-5; CDR3 DNA: TGTGCCAGCAGCCTCGACACTTCCAATCAGCCCCAGCATTTT; CDR3 protein: CASSLDTSNQPQHF
D gene: TRBD1; clone size: few; V gene: TRBV7-9; J gene: TRBJ1-2; CDR3 DNA: TGTGCCAGCAGCTTAGGTCCCGGGACAGGGGCAAATGGCTACACCTTC; CDR3 protein: CASSLGPGTGANGYTF
D gene: .; clone size: .; V gene: TRBV29-1; J gene: TRBJ1-1; CDR3 DNA: TGCAGCGTTGAAGATTGGGCCGGACAGATGAACACTGAAGCTTTCTTT; CDR3 protein: CSVEDWAGQMNTEAFF
D gene: TRBD1; clone size: .; V gene: TRBV2; J gene: TRBJ1-6; CDR3 DNA: TGTGCCAGCAGACTTGCACAGGGGAATAATTCACCCCTCCACTTT; CDR3 protein: CASRLAQGNNSPLHF
D gene: .; clone size: once; V gene: TRBV2; J gene: TRBJ1-5; CDR3 DNA: TGTGCCAGCAGTGTCAGGGCTCGCGAGCCCCAGCATTTT; CDR3 protein: CASSVRAREPQHF
D gene: TRBD2; clone size: once; V gene: TRBV10-2; J gene: TRBJ2-7; CDR3 DNA: TGCGCCAGCAGACCCGGGGGGGGATCCTACGAGCAGTACTTC; CDR3 protein: CASRPGGGSYEQYF
D gene: TRBD2; clone size: .; V gene: TRBV4-3; J gene: TRBJ2-1; CDR3 DNA: TGCGCCAGCAGCGCGCGGGGAGGGTCCTACAATAAGCAGTTCTTC; CDR3 protein: CASSARGGSYNKQFF
D gene: .; clone size: few; V gene: TRBV7-9; J gene: TRBJ2-5; CDR3 DNA: TGTGCCAGCAGCCCGAAGACTAGACTTGCGGAGACCCAGTACTTC; CDR3 protein: CASSPKTRLAETQYF
D gene: .; clone size: few; V gene: TRBV5-4; J gene: TRBJ1-4; CDR3 DNA: TGTGCCAGCAGCCTCCAGGGGACCGAAAAACTGTTTTTT; CDR3 protein: CASSLQGTEKLFF
D gene: TRBD1; clone size: .; V gene: TRBV2; J gene: TRBJ2-5; CDR3 DNA: TGTGCCACCCTGGACAGGGAAGGAGAGACCCAGTACTTC; CDR3 protein: CATLDREGETQYF
D gene: .; clone size: .; V gene: TRBV9; J gene: TRBJ1-1; CDR3 DNA: TGTGCCAGCAGCGTAGGTGGTAGCACTGAAGCTTTCTTT; CDR3 protein: CASSVGGSTEAFF
D gene: .; clone size: .; V gene: TRBV11-3; J gene: TRBJ1-1; CDR3 DNA: TGTGCCAGCAGCTTAGTCAGGTCGCCTAAAGCTTTCTTT; CDR3 protein: CASSLVRSPKAFF
D gene: TRBD1; clone size: once; V gene: TRBV12-5; J gene: TRBJ1-4; CDR3 DNA: TGTGCTAGTGGTTTGACCGGGACAGGTGAAAAACTGTTTTTT; CDR3 protein: CASGLTGTGEKLFF
D gene: .; clone size: .; V gene: TRBV2; J gene: TRBJ1-1; CDR3 DNA: TGTGCCAGCAGTGTCGGGGGAGGCACTGAAGCTTTCTTT; CDR3 protein: CASSVGGGTEAFF
D gene: TRBD1; clone size: .; V gene: TRBV2; J gene: TRBJ1-5; CDR3 DNA: TGTGCCAGCAGGAGACAGGGTTCGAGACCCCAGCATTTT; CDR3 protein: CASRRQGSRPQHF
D gene: .; clone size: few; V gene: TRBV19; J gene: TRBJ1-1; CDR3 DNA: TGTGCCAGTAGTATGTCAGGGAACACTGAAGCTTTCTTT; CDR3 protein: CASSMSGNTEAFF
D gene: TRBD1; clone size: few; V gene: TRBV5-6; J gene: TRBJ2-1; CDR3 DNA: TGTGCCAGCAGAGGACAGGGGGTAGGGAATGAGCAGTTCTTC; CDR3 protein: CASRGQGVGNEQFF
D gene: TRBD1; clone size: .; V gene: TRBV6-6; J gene: TRBJ2-5; CDR3 DNA: TGTGCCAGCAGTTACGTTTCGGACAGGGTGAGGGAGACCCAGTACTTC; CDR3 protein: CASSYVSDRVRETQYF
D gene: .; clone size: .; V gene: TRBV7-9; J gene: TRBJ1-6; CDR3 DNA: TGTGCCAGCAGGGATTTTGAGGCCCAGGAGGGAAATTCACCCCTCCACTTT; CDR3 protein: CASRDFEAQEGNSPLHF
D gene: TRBD1; clone size: once; V gene: TRBV9; J gene: TRBJ2-1; CDR3 DNA: TGTGCCAGCAGCGCGGCCGGACAGGGGGCTCAGTTAAGCAATGAGCAGTTCTTC; CDR3 protein: CASSAAGQGAQLSNEQFF
D gene: TRBD2; clone size: once; V gene: TRBV5-5; J gene: TRBJ2-7; CDR3 DNA: TGTGCCAGCAGCTTTGTGTCTAGCGGGAGGCCCTACGAGCAGTACTTC; CDR3 protein: CASSFVSSGRPYEQYF
D gene: .; clone size: .; V gene: TRBV5-1; J gene: TRBJ2-3; CDR3 DNA: TGCGCCAGCGGCCCCGGGGGCACAGATACGCAGTATTTT; CDR3 protein: CASGPGGTDTQYF
D gene: TRBD2; clone size: .; V gene: TRBV28; J gene: TRBJ2-7; CDR3 DNA: TGTGCCAGCAGTCCCCGACTAGCGGGAGTGCTCTCCTACGAGCAGTACTTC; CDR3 protein: CASSPRLAGVLSYEQYF
D gene: TRBD2; clone size: .; V gene: TRBV4-2; J gene: TRBJ2-5; CDR3 DNA: TGTGCCAGCAGCCAAAGAGGGTCCGGGACTAGCTTGGAGACCCAGTACTTC; CDR3 protein: CASSQRGSGTSLETQYF